The 3 T cell receptor beta chains presented below share a single source sample, sequenced in a study of identical twins. Via MiXCR, TCRdb re-called the 5' RACE reads, giving one row per CDR3 protein. There are roughly 1,500,000 distinct CDR3 sequences in the sample; around 29% occur only once, and approximately 0.25% lies in the top ten. Input material: cord blood. These receptors were collected from a newborn girl in good health.

This chain joins TRBV29-1 and TRBJ1-2; the match to TRBD1 covers 9 bases. Germline CDR1 is SQVTM and CDR2 is ANQGSEA. CDR3 size: 14 residues. The J segment lost 3 bases and the V segment lost 6 bases, leaving 8 bases of the junction unmatched. The CDR3 DNA follows: TGCAGCGTACGAACAGGGGGCGGGTACTATGGCTACACCTTC. Its translation: CSVRTGGGYYGYTF. The entire variable domain, with the rest obtained from reference TRBV29-1 and TRBJ1-2, is as follows: SAVISQKPSRDICQRGTSLTIQCQVDSQVTMMFWYRQQPGQSLTLIATANQGSEATYESGFVIDKFPISRPNLTFSTLTVSNMSPEDSSIYLCSVRTGGGYYGYTFGSGTRLTVV.

This clonotype has more than one count but fewer than ten. The chain's CDR3 is CASSQGPGQGYGYTF. Here the CDR3 DNA reads TGTGCCAGCAGCCAAGGGCCGGGACAGGGCTATGGCTACACCTTC. This rearrangement joins TRBV4-2 to TRBJ1-2; 9 bases line up with TRBD1. The germline CDR1 and CDR2 sequences are LGHNA and YNFKEQ. The V and J ends lost 1 base and 4 bases, in that order; junction bases with no gene match: 4. This CDR3 contains 15 residues.

This clonotype was observed a single time. The J gene is TRBJ1-3, the V gene TRBV7-2; 7 positions match TRBD1. Germline trimming cut 6 bases from V and 2 bases from J; bases unmatched to any gene: 7. CDR1 SGHTA and CDR2 FQGNSA come from the germline V gene. This CDR3 has 15 amino acids. CDR3 in DNA: TGTGCCAGCAGTCCCTGGCAGGGGGCTGGAAACACCATATATTTT. Residues: CASSPWQGAGNTIYF.